The next 7 T cell receptor beta chains were all read from a single sample in a study of T cell repertoires in cytomegalovirus infection. TCRdb used MiXCR to reprocess the reads, holding one entry per CDR3 protein. The table records roughly 230,000 distinct CDR3 sequences, roughly 22% of them present only once. Sequencing was done on a sample of CD8+ T cells from PBMCs. The receptors shown here come from a human donor in good health (CMV status not recorded). Some clones in this sample may be carry-over from other donors' samples.

A note on this clonotype: The junction and the germline gene differ at one end; a read error may be behind it. The CDR3 DNA reads as TGTGCCAGCATTGAAGTACCTAGCGGCGACACAGATACGCAGTATTTT. It is translated as CASIEVPSGDTDTQYF. V and J are TRBV2 and TRBJ2-3, with 7 bases fitting TRBD2. The CDR3 contains 16 residues. In germline, CDR1 is SNHLY, CDR2 FYNNEI.

The chain is built from TRBV4-1 and TRBJ1-1; D not resolved. This CDR3 comprises 15 residues. Trimming shortened V by 0 bases and J by 3 bases, and 11 bases separated the two germline ends. CDR1 and CDR2 from the germline V gene are MGHRA and YSYEKL. CDR3: CASSQENRIYTEAFF. DNA for the CDR3: TGCGCCAGCAGCCAAGAAAACAGAATTTACACTGAAGCTTTCTTT.

V gene TRBV20-1 combines with J gene TRBJ1-5; a possible D gene is TRBD1 (5 bases). CDR3 length: 14 residues. The germline V gene encodes CDR1 DFQATT and CDR2 SNEGSKA (reference sequence). Trimming removed 8 bases from V and 7 bases from J, with 21 bases in between. CDR3 region: CSTSGGGAGQPQHF. CDR3 nucleotides: TGCAGTACTTCCGGGGGTGGGGCTGGACAGCCCCAGCATTTT.

This clonotype was seen ten or more times. The chain couples TRBV12-3 or TRBV12-4 to TRBJ2-3, with 9 bases fitting TRBD2. Trimming removed 5 bases from V and 6 bases from J; junction bases left unmatched: 12. The CDR3 is made up of 16 amino acids. The CDR3 reads CASSPLGGGASDTQYF. CDR3 nucleotide sequence: TGTGCCAGCAGTCCTCTTGGCGGGGGGGCGAGCGATACGCAGTATTTT.

This clonotype was picked up many times. The rearrangement links TRBV7-9 to TRBJ2-5; D tentatively reads TRBD1 or TRBD2 (5 bases each). CDR1 is SEHNR, CDR2 FQNEAQ, per germline (reference sequence). Between the trimmed V and J ends, which lost 10 bases and 5 bases, there was a span of 20 bases. This CDR3 is 14 amino acids long. The CDR3 DNA reads as TGTGCCACCGACCGGCCCGGGACGTGGGAGACCCAGTACTTC. Translation: CATDRPGTWETQYF.

Ten or more counts support this clonotype. The rearrangement links TRBV7-8 to TRBJ1-5, with D perhaps matching TRBD1 (5 bases). Germline CDR1 SGHVS, CDR2 FQNEAQ. The V and J ends lost 1 base and 3 bases respectively, with 16 bases between them. The CDR3 is 17 residues long. CDR3 coding DNA: TGTGCCAGCAGCTTAGGTGCGGCAGGGAGGTCCAATCAGCCCCAGCATTTT. Amino acids: CASSLGAAGRSNQPQHF.

V gene TRBV29-1 combines with J gene TRBJ1-2; unclear D gene. The CDR3 loop spans 9 amino acids. V gave up 6 bases and J gave up 2 bases, with 1 base separating them. The germline V gene encodes CDR1 SQVTM and CDR2 ANQGSEA. This chain's CDR3 is CSVNYGYTF. The CDR3 DNA sequence: TGCAGCGTGAACTATGGCTACACCTTC.